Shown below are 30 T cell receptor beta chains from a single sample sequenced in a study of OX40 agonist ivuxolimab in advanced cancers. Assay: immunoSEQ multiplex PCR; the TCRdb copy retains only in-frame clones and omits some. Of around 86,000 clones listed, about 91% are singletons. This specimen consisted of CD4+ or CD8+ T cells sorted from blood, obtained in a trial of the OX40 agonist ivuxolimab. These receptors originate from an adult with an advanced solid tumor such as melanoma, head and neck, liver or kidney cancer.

The CDR3 region has the DNA TGCGCCAGCAGCTTGGTCCCACTAGCGGGAGACACCTACGAGCAGTACTTC. Encoded protein: CASSLVPLAGDTYEQYF. The chain links TRBV5-1 to TRBJ2-7; 11 positions agree with TRBD2. CDR1 SGHRS and CDR2 YFSETQ come from the germline V gene. CDR3 size: 17 residues. V dropped 0 bases and J dropped 2; count of bases not matched to a gene: 7.

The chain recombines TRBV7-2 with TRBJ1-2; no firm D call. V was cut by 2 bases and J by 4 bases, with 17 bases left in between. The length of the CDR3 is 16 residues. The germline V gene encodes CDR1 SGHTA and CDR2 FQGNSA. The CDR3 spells CASSLLSQEVRYGYTF. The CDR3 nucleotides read TGTGCCAGCAGCTTATTATCCCAGGAGGTCCGCTATGGCTACACCTTC.

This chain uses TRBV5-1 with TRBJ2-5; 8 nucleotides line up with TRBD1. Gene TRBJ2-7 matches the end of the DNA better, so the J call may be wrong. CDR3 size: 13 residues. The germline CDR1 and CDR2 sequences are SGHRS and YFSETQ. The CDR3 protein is CASRMTGVFEQYF. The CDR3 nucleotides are TGCGCCAGCCGCATGACAGGGGTGTTCGAGCAGTACTTC.

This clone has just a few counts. CDR3 nucleotide sequence: TGTGCCATCAGTGAGCCCCCCTACGAGCAGTACTTC. It encodes CAISEPPYEQYF. This chain uses TRBV10-3 with TRBJ2-7; unclear D gene. Trimming left V 2 bases short and J 2 bases short, with 4 bases between. This CDR3 is built from 12 residues. Germline loops: CDR1 ENHRY, CDR2 SYGVKD.

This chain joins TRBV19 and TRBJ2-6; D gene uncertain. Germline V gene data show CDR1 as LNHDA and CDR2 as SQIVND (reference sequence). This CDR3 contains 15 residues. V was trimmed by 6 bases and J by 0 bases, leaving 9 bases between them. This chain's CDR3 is CASRVSSSGANVLTF. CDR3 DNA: TGTGCCAGTAGGGTCAGTTCCTCTGGGGCCAACGTCCTGACTTTC.

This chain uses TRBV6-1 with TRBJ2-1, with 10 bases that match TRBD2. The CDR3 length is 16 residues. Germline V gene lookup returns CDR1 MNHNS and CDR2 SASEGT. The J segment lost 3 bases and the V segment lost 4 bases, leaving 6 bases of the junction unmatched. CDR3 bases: TGTGCCAGCAGTGGCGGACTAGCGGCTTTCTACAATGAGCAGTTCTTC. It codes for CASSGGLAAFYNEQFF.

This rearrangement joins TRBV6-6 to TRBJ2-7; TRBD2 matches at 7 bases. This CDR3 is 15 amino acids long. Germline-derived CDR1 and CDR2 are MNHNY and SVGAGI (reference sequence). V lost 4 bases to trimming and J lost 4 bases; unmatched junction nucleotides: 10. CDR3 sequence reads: CASSSSWGGDYEQYF. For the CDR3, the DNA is TGTGCCAGCAGTTCCAGCTGGGGGGGGGATTACGAGCAGTACTTC.

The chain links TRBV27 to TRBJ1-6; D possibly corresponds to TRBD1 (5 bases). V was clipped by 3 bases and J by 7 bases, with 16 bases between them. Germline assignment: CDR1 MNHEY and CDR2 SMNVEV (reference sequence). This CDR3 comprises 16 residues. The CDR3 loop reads CASSFMGGTPNSPLHF. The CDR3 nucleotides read TGTGCCAGCAGTTTCATGGGAGGGACCCCAAATTCACCCCTCCACTTT.

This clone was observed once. CDR3 loop: CASSVGGSSYEQYF. The CDR3 DNA reads TGTGCCAGCAGCGTCGGCGGGAGCTCCTACGAGCAGTACTTC. The chain uses TRBV9 and TRBJ2-7; 7 bases align to TRBD2. The CDR3 loop spans 14 amino acids. V dropped 2 bases and J dropped 0; count of bases not matched to a gene: 2. Germline V CDR1 and CDR2: SGDLS, YYNGEE.

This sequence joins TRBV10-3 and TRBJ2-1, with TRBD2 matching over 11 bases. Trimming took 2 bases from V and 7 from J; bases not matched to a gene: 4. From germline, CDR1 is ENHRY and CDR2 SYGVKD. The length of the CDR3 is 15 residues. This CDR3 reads CAISETSGSRNEQFF. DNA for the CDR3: TGTGCCATCAGTGAGACTAGCGGGAGTCGTAATGAGCAGTTCTTC.

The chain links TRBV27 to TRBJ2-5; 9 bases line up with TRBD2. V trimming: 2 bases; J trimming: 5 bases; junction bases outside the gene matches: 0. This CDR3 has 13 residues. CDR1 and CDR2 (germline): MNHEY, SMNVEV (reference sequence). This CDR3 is CASSLGLAETQYF. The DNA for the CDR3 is TGTGCCAGCAGTTTAGGACTAGCGGAGACCCAGTACTTC.

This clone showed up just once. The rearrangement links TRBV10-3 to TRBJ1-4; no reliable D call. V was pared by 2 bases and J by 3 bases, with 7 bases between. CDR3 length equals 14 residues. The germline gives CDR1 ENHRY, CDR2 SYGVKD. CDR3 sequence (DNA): TGTGCCATCAGTGAGGGTCAACCTAATGAAAAACTGTTTTTT. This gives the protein CAISEGQPNEKLFF.

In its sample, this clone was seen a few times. The CDR3 coding sequence is TGTGCCTGGAGTAAAAGGACGTACGGTCCCTATGGCTACACCTTC. It encodes CAWSKRTYGPYGYTF. The V and J genes are TRBV30 and TRBJ1-2; no definite D call. The CDR3 runs to 15 residues. Germline V gives CDR1 GTSNPN, CDR2 SVGIG (reference sequence). V was trimmed by 2 bases and J by 4 bases, leaving 17 bases between them.

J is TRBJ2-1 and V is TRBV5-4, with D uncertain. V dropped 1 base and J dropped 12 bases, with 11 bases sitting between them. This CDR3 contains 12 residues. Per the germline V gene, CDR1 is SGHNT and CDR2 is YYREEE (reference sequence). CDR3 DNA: TGTGCCAGCAGCTTGCCCGCAAAGACGCAGTTCTTC. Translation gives CASSLPAKTQFF.

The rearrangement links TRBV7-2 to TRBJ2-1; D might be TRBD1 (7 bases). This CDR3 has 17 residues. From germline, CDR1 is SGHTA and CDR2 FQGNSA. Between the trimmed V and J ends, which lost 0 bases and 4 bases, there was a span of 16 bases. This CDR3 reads CASSLAKGARGYNEQFF. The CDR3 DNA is TGTGCCAGCAGCTTAGCAAAGGGGGCGCGGGGATACAATGAGCAGTTCTTC.

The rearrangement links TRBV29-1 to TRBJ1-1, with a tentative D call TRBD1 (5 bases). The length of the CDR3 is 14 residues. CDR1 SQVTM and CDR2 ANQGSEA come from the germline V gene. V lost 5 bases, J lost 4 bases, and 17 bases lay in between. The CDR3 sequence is CSVRPRKGLTEAFF. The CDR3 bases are TGCAGCGTTCGCCCCAGGAAGGGGCTCACTGAAGCTTTCTTT.

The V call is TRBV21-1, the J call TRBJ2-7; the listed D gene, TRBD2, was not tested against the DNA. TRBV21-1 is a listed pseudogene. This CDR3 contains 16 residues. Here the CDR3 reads CASSKEVLAGEYEQYF. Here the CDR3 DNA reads TGTGCCAGCAGCAAAGAGGTGCTAGCGGGAGAGTACGAGCAGTACTTC.

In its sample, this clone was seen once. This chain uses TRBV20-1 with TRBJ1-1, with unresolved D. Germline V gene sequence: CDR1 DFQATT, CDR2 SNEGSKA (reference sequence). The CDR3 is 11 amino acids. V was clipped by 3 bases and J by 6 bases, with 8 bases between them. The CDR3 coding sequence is TGCAGTGCTAGGAGGCCCCCTGAAGCTTTCTTT. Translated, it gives CSARRPPEAFF.

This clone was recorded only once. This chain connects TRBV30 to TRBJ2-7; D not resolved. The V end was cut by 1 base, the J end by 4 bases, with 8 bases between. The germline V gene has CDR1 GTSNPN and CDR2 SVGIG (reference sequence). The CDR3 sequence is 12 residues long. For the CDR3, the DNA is TGTGCCTGGAGTGAAAGCGCTTACGAGCAGTACTTC. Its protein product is CAWSESAYEQYF.

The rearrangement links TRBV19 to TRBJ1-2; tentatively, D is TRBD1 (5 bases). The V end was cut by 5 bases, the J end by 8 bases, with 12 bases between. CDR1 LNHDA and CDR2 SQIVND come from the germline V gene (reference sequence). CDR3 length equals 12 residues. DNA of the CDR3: TGTGCCAGTAGTTTGGACATTTGGGGCTACACCTTC. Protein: CASSLDIWGYTF.

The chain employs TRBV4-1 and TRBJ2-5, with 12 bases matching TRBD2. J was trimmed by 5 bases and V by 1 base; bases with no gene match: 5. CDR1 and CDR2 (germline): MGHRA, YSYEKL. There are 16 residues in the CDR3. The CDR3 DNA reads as TGCGCCAGCAGCCAAGGCGGACTAGCGGGATTGGAGACCCAGTACTTC. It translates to CASSQGGLAGLETQYF.

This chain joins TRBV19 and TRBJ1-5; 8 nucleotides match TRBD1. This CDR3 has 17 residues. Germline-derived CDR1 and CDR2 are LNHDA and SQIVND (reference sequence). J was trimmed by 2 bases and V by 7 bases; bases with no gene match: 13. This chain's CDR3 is CASNADRGTLGNQPQHF. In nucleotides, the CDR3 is TGTGCCAGTAATGCCGACAGGGGAACCTTGGGCAATCAGCCCCAGCATTTT.

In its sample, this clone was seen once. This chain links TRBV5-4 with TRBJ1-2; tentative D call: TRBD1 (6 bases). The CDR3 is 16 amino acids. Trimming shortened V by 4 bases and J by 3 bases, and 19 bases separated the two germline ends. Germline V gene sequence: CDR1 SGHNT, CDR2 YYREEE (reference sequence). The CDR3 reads CASSPELTGNYYGYTF. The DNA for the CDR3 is TGTGCCAGCAGCCCTGAGTTGACAGGCAATTACTATGGCTACACCTTC.

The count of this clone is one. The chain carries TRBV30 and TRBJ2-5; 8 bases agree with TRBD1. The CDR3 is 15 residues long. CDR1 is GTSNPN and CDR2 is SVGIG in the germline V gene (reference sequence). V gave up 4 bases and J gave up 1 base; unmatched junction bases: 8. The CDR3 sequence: CAWTTGGHPQETQYF. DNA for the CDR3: TGTGCCTGGACAACAGGGGGTCATCCCCAAGAGACCCAGTACTTC.

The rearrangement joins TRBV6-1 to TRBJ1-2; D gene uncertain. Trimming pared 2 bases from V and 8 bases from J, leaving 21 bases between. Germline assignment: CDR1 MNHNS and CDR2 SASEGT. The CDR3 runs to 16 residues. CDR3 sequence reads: CASSETISPDLRGYTF. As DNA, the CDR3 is TGTGCCAGCAGTGAAACCATTTCGCCGGATCTCCGGGGCTACACCTTC.

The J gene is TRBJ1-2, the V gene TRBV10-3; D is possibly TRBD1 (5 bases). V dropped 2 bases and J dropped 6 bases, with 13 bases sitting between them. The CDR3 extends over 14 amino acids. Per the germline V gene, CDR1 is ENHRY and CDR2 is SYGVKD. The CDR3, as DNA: TGTGCCATCAGTGAGGGAAGGGGCCGGGATGGCTACACCTTC. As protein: CAISEGRGRDGYTF.

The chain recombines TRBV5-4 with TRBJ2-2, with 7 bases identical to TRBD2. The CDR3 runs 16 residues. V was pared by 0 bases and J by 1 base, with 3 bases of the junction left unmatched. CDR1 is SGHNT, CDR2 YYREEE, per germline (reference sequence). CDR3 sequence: CASSLAGGRNTGELFF. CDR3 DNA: TGTGCCAGCAGCTTGGCTGGCGGGAGGAACACCGGGGAGCTGTTTTTT.

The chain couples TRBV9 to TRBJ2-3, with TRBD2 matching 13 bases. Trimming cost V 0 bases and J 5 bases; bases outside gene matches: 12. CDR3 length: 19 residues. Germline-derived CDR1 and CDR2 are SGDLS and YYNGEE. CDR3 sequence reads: CASSVATSGLAGAGDTQYF. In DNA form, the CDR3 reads TGTGCCAGCAGCGTAGCTACGAGTGGACTAGCGGGAGCCGGAGATACGCAGTATTTT.

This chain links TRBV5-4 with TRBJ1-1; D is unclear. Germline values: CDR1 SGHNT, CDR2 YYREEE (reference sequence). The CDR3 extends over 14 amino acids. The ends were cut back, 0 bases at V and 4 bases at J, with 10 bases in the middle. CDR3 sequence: CASSLVLEGTEAFF. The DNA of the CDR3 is TGTGCCAGCAGCTTGGTGTTGGAGGGCACTGAAGCTTTCTTT.

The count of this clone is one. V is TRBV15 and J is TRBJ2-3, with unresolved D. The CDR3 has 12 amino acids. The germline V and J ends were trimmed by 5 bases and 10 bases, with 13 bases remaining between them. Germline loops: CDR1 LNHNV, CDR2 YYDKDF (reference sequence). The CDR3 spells CATSGRTRAQYF. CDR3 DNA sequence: TGTGCCACCAGCGGACGGACCAGAGCGCAGTATTTT.